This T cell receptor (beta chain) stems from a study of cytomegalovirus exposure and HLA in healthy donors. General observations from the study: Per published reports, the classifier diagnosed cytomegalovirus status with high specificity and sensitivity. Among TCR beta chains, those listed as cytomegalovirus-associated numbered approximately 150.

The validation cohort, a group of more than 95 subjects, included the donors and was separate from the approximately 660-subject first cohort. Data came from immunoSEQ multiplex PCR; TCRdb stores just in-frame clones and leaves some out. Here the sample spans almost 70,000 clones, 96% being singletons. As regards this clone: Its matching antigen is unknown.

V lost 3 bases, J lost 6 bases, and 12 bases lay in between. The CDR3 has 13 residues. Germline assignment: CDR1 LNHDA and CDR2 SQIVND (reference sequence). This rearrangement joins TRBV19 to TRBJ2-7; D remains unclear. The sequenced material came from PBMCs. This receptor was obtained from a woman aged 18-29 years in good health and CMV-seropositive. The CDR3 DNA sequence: TGTGCCAGTAGTATTAGAGAAGCCTTCGAGCAGTACTTC. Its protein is CASSIREAFEQYF. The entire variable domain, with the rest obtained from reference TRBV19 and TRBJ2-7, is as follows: DGGITQSPKYLFRKEGQNVTLSCEQNLNHDAMYWYRQDPGQGLRLIYYSQIVNDFQKGDIAEGYSVSREKKESFPLTVTSAQKNPTAFYLCASSIREAFEQYFGPGTRLTVT.